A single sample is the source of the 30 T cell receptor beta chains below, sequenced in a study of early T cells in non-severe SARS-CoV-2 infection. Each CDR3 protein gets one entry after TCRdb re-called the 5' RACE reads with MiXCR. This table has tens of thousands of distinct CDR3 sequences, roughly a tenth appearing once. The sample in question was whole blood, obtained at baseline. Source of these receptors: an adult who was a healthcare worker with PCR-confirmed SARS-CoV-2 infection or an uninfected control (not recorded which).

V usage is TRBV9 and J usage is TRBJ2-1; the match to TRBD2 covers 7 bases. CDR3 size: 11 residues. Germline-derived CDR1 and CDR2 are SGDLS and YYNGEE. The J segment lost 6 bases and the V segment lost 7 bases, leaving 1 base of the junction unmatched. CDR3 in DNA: TGTGCCAGCGGACTAGTCAATGAGCAGTTCTTC. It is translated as CASGLVNEQFF. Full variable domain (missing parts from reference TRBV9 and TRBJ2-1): DSGVTQTPKHLITATGQRVTLRCSPRSGDLSVYWYQQSLDQGLQFLIQYYNGEERAKGNILERFSAQQFPDLHSELNLSSLELGDSALYFCASGLVNEQFFGPGTRLTVL.

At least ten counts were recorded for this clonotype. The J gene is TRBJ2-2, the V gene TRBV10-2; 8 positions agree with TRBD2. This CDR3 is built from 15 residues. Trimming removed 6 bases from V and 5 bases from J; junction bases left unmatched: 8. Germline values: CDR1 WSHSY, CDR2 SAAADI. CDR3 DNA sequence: TGCGCCAGCAGGCTGGCGGGGGGAAAGACCGGGGAGCTGTTTTTT. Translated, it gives CASRLAGGKTGELFF.

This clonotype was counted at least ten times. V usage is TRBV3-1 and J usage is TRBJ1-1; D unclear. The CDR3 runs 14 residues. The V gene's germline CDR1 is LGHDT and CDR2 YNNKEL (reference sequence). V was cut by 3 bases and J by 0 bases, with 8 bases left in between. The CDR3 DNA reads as TGTGCCAGCAGCCAGTCCCAGGTGAACACTGAAGCTTTCTTT. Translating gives CASSQSQVNTEAFF.

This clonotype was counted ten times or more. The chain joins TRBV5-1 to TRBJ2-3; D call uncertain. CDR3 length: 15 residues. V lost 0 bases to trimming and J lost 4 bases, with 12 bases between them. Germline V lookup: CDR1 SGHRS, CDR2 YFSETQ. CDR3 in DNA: TGCGCCAGCAGCTTGGATGGTATCCCCCCAGATACGCAGTATTTT. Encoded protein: CASSLDGIPPDTQYF.

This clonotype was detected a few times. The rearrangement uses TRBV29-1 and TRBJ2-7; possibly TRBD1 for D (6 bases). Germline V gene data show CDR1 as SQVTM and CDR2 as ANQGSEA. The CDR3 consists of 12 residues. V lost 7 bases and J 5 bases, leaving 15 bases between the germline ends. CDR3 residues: CSATVDRNEQYF. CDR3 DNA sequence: TGCAGCGCGACGGTAGACAGGAACGAGCAGTACTTC.

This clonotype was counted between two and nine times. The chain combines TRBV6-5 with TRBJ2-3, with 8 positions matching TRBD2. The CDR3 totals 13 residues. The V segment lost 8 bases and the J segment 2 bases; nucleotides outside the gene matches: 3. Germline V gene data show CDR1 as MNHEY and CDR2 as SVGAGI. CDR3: CASQRGSTDTQYF. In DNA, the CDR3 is TGTGCCAGCCAGCGGGGGTCCACAGATACGCAGTATTTT.

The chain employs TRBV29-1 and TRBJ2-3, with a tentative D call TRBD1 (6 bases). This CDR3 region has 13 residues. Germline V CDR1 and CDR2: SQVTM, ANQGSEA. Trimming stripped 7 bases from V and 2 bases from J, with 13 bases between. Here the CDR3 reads CSDRTGITDTQYF. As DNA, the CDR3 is TGCAGCGACAGAACAGGGATCACAGATACGCAGTATTTT.

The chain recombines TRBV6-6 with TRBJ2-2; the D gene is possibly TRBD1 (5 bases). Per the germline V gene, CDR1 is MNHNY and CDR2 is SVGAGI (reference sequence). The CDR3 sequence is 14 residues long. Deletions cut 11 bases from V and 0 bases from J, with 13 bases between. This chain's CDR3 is CAGSRASNTGELFF. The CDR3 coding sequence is TGTGCCGGTAGCAGGGCTTCGAACACCGGGGAGCTGTTTTTT.

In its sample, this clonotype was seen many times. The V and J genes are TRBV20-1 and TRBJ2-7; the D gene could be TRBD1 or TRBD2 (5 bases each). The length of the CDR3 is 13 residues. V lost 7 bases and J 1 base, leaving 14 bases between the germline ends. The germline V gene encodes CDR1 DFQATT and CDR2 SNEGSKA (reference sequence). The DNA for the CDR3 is TGCAGTGTCGAGGGGTCCAGTTCCTACGAGCAGTACTTC. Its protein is CSVEGSSSYEQYF.

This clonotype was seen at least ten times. The CDR3 DNA follows: TGTGCCAGCAGCCAAGAGACCCAGCGGGGGCCCACAGATACGCAGTATTTT. Its translation: CASSQETQRGPTDTQYF. The chain has TRBV4-2 and TRBJ2-3, with 8 nucleotides matching TRBD2. There are 17 residues in the CDR3. With V trimmed by 0 bases and J by 2 bases, 7 bases remained unmatched. Germline CDR1 LGHNA, CDR2 YNFKEQ.

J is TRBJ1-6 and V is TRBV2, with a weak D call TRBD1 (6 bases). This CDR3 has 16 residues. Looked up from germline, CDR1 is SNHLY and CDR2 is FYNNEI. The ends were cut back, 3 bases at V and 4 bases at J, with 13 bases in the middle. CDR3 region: CASSEEGGQYNSPLHF. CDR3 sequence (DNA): TGTGCCAGCAGTGAGGAAGGAGGACAGTATAATTCACCCCTCCACTTT. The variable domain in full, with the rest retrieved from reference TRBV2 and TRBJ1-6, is EPEVTQTPSHQVTQMGQEVILRCVPISNHLYFYWYRQILGQKVEFLVSFYNNEISEKSEIFDDQFSVERPDGSNFTLKIRSTKLEDSAMYFCASSEEGGQYNSPLHFGNGTRLTVT.

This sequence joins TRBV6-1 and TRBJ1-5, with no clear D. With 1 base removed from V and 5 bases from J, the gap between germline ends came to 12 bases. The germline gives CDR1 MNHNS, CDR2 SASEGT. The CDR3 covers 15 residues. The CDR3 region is CASSEGSVPYQPQHF. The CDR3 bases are TGTGCCAGCAGTGAAGGGTCAGTTCCGTATCAGCCCCAGCATTTT.

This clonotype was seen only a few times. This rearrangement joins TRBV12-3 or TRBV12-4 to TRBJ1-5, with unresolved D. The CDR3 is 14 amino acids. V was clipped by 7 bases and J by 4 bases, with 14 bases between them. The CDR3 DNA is TGTGCCAGCACCAGAGACGGTGGGAATCAGCCCCAGCATTTT. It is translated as CASTRDGGNQPQHF.

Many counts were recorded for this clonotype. The CDR3: CSARDSPANTEAFF. The CDR3 DNA reads TGCAGTGCTAGAGACAGCCCCGCGAACACTGAAGCTTTCTTT. V gene TRBV20-1 combines with J gene TRBJ1-1; the D is unclear. V shed 0 bases and J shed 1 base, with 9 bases lying between them. The CDR3 is 14 amino acids. Germline V lookup: CDR1 DFQATT, CDR2 SNEGSKA (reference sequence).

The CDR3 DNA reads as TGCGCCAGCAGCCAAGAGCCAGGGCCTTTTGGCGAGCAGTACTTC. Its protein is CASSQEPGPFGEQYF. The chain combines TRBV4-3 with TRBJ2-7; maybe TRBD1 (5 bases). The germline V gene encodes CDR1 LGHNA and CDR2 YSLEER. This CDR3 has 15 residues. V lost 0 bases to trimming and J lost 6 bases, with 15 bases between them.

The chain's CDR3 is CATSDPTARGNIQYF. The CDR3 nucleotides read TGTGCCACCAGTGATCCCACCGCCAGGGGTAACATTCAGTACTTC. This chain uses TRBV24-1 with TRBJ2-4; a possible D gene is TRBD1 (6 bases). The CDR3 spans 15 residues. Trimming stripped 3 bases from V and 7 bases from J, with 15 bases between. Germline V CDR1 and CDR2: KGHDR, SFDVKD.

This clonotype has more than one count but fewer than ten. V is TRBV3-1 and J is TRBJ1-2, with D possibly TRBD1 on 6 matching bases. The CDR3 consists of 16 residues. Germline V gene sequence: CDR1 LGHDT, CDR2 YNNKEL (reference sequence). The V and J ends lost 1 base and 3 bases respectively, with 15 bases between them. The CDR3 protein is CASSQGGPGDHYGYTF. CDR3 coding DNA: TGTGCCAGCAGCCAAGGGGGGCCAGGGGATCACTATGGCTACACCTTC.

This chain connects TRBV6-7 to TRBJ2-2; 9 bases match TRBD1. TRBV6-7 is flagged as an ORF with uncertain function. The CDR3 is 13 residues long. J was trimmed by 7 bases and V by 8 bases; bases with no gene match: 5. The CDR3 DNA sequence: TGTGCCAGCGTACAGGGGGCGAGCGGGGAGCTGTTTTTT. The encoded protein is CASVQGASGELFF.

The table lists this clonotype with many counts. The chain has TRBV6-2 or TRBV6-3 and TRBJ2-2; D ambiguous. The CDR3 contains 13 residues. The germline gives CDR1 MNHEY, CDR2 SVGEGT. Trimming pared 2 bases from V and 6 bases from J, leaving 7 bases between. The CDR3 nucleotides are TGTGCCAGCAGTTACCTGGATCCCGGGGAGCTGTTTTTT. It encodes CASSYLDPGELFF.

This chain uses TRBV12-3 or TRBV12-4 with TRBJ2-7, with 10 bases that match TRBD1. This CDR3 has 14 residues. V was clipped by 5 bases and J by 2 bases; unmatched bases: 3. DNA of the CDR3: TGTGCCAGCAGTACCGGGACAGGGGCCTACGAGCAGTACTTC. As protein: CASSTGTGAYEQYF.

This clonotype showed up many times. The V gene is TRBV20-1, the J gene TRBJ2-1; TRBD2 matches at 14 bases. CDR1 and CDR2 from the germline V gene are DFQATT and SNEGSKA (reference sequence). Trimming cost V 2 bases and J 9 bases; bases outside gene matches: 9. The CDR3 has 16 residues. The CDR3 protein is CSARRPGLAGAGEQFF. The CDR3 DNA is TGCAGTGCTAGACGCCCGGGACTAGCGGGGGCTGGTGAGCAGTTCTTC.

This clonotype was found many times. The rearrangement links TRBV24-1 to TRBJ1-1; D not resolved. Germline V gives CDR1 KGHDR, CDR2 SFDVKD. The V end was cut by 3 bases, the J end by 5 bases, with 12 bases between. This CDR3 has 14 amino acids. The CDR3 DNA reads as TGTGCCACCAGTGATCCTTCATCGGAGACTGAAGCTTTCTTT. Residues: CATSDPSSETEAFF.

CDR3: CSAGNRGSTEAFF. CDR3 nucleotides: TGCAGTGCTGGTAACAGGGGAAGCACTGAAGCTTTCTTT. This chain links TRBV20-1 with TRBJ1-1, with 7 bases matching TRBD1. Germline-derived CDR1 and CDR2 are DFQATT and SNEGSKA (reference sequence). The CDR3 is 13 amino acids. Trimming cost V 5 bases and J 4 bases; bases outside gene matches: 7.

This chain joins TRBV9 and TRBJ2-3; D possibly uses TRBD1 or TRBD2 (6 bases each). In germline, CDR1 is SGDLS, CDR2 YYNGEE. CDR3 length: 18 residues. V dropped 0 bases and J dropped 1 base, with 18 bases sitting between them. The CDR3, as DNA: TGTGCCAGCAGCGTAGATCCGGCGTCGGAGGGGGGCACAGATACGCAGTATTTT. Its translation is CASSVDPASEGGTDTQYF.

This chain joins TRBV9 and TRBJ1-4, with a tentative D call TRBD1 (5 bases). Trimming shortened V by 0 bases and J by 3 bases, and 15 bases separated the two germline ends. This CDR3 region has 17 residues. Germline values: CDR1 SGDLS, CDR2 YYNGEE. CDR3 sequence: CASSVDGVRAANEKLFF. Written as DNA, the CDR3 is TGTGCCAGCAGCGTAGATGGGGTCAGGGCGGCTAATGAAAAACTGTTTTTT.

CDR3 protein: CASGGLAGAQETQYF. The CDR3 DNA reads TGTGCCAGCGGAGGACTAGCGGGGGCTCAAGAGACCCAGTACTTC. V usage is TRBV6-2 or TRBV6-3 and J usage is TRBJ2-5, with 13 bases aligning to TRBD2. The germline gives CDR1 MNHEY, CDR2 SVGEGT. The CDR3 is made up of 15 amino acids. Losses at the gene ends were 8 bases for V and 2 bases for J; bases not matched to a gene: 5.

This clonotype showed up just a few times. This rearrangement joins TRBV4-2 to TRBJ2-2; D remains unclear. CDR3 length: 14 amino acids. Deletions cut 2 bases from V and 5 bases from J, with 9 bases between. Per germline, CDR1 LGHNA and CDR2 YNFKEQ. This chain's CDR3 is CASSQNLWTGELFF. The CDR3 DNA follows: TGTGCCAGCAGCCAAAACCTATGGACCGGGGAGCTGTTTTTT.

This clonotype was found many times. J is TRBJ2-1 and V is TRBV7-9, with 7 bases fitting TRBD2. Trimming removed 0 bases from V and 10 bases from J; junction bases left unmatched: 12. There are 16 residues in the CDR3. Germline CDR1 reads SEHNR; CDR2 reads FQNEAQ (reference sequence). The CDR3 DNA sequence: TGTGCCAGCAGCTTAGCGCGGGGGACTACCTTCGGGGAGCAGTTCTTC. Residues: CASSLARGTTFGEQFF.

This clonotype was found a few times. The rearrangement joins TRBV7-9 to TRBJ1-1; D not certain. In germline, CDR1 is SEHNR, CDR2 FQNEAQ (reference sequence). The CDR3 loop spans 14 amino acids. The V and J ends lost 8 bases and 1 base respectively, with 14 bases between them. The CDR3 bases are TGTGCCAGCGCCCGGACTCAGACGAACACTGAAGCTTTCTTT. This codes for CASARTQTNTEAFF.

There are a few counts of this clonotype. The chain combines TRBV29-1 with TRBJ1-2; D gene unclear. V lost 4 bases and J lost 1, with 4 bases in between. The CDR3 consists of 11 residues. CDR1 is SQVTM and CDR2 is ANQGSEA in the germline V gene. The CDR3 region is CSVGINYGYTF. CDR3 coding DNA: TGCAGCGTTGGAATTAACTATGGCTACACCTTC.